Sequencing of this TCR beta chain was carried out in a study of response to subunit inactivated influenza vaccine. This clonotype was counted only a few times. CDR1 is MNHEY and CDR2 is SVGAGI in the germline V gene. This CDR3 contains 12 residues. V lost 6 bases and J lost 8, with 11 bases in between. TCRdb re-derived calls from the RT-PCR reads in MiXCR, one entry per CDR3 protein. This repertoire shows about 780,000 distinct CDR3 sequences, around a sixth found once; its top ten account for approximately 11%. The sequence derives from a man aged 50-59 years who received an inactivated influenza vaccine. Sequencing was performed on PBMCs from blood, taken 5 days after vaccination. The chain is built from TRBV6-5 and TRBJ2-1; D remains ambiguous. CDR3 bases: TGTGCCAGCAGCCCATATGGCCATGAGCAGTTCTTC. Encoded protein: CASSPYGHEQFF.